This TCR beta chain originates from a study of control samples from healthy donors and cancer patients. Produced via immunoSEQ multiplex PCR; TCRdb's table is partial and in-frame only. The profile shows approximately 86,000 clones, more than 75% of them singletons. Germline V gene lookup returns CDR1 MNHEY and CDR2 SMNVEV (reference sequence). This CDR3 is built from 15 residues. V lost 1 base to trimming and J lost 4 bases, with 13 bases between them. This receptor was obtained from a middle-aged woman in good health. The J gene is TRBJ1-2, the V gene TRBV27, with D possibly matching TRBD1 (6 bases). The sequencing sample was made of blood. The chain's CDR3 is CASSLYPVGAYGYTF. CDR3 coding DNA: TGTGCCAGCAGTTTATATCCCGTGGGGGCCTATGGCTACACCTTC.